The rows below give T cell receptor beta chains drawn from one sample of a study of T cell repertoires in cytomegalovirus infection. Their cognate antigens are unknown. In TCRdb, the reads were re-called with MiXCR into one record per CDR3 protein. The sample holds roughly 860,000 distinct CDR3 sequences, 32% seen once. The sample here was cultured CD8+ T cells from PBMCs, taken from culture after CMV antigen stimulation. These receptors were collected from a human donor in good health (CMV status not recorded). Some clones in this sample may be carry-over from other donors' samples. Both conserved end residues are part of each CDR3. D genes are given only for firm matches. Not every row has a clone size; where given, it reads once, few, many or a size class.

clone_size	v_call	d_call	j_call	cdr3_aa	cdr3_nt
few	TRBV9	-	TRBJ1-4	CASSGREAREKLFF	TGTGCCAGCAGCGGCCGGGAAGCAAGGGAAAAACTGTTTTTT
many	TRBV7-6	-	TRBJ1-3	CASSTPRAGLGNTIYF	TGTGCCAGCAGCACCCCCCGGGCAGGGCTAGGAAACACCATATATTTT
-	TRBV29-1	TRBD1	TRBJ1-1	CSVLDRVTEAFF	TGCAGCGTCTTAGACAGGGTCACTGAAGCTTTCTTT
many	TRBV27	TRBD2	TRBJ2-1	CASSWTSGHNEQFF	TGTGCCAGCAGTTGGACTAGCGGCCACAATGAGCAGTTCTTC
-	TRBV27	TRBD1	TRBJ2-5	CAAGQERQETQYF	TGTGCAGCCGGACAGGAGCGACAAGAGACCCAGTACTTC
few	TRBV6-6	TRBD1	TRBJ2-2	CGTGPSVGTGELFF	TGTGGGACAGGGCCGTCGGTGGGCACCGGGGAGCTGTTTTTT
-	TRBV7-9	-	TRBJ2-7	CASSFPLGDEQYF	TGTGCCAGCAGCTTTCCTTTGGGGGACGAGCAGTACTTC
-	TRBV19	-	TRBJ1-1	CATLRRGNTEAFF	TGTGCCACGCTGAGGAGAGGGAACACTGAAGCTTTCTTT
many	TRBV7-2	-	TRBJ2-7	CASSFAENYEQYF	TGTGCCAGCAGCTTCGCGGAAAACTACGAGCAGTACTTC
-	TRBV2	-	TRBJ1-1	CAVGLNTEAFF	TGTGCCGTCGGCCTGAACACTGAAGCTTTCTTT
few	TRBV4-1	TRBD1	TRBJ1-1	CASSPQGAGGTEAFF	TGCGCCAGCAGCCCACAGGGGGCTGGGGGCACTGAAGCTTTCTTT
-	TRBV19	-	TRBJ1-3	CASSIGAGNTIYF	TGTGCCAGTAGTATAGGGGCTGGAAACACCATATATTTT